This TCR beta chain stems from a study of blood T cell repertoires in COVID-19. Study overall: Some COVID-19 samples were acute and others convalescent; all came from the United States, Italy and Spain. From T cells, B-cell-depleted T cells, or PBMCs came the material, which was cDNA or gDNA.

This clone was recorded many times. V was clipped by 3 bases and J by 2 bases; unmatched bases: 10. The length of the CDR3 is 16 residues. The germline gives CDR1 MNHNS, CDR2 SASEGT. Using immunoSEQ multiplex PCR, the repertoire was profiled, and TCRdb retains in-frame clones only, with some absent. Counted here are some 74,000 clones, roughly four fifths occurring once; the ten biggest clones make up roughly 15%. Sequenced: peripheral blood. This clonotype originated in a man between 65 and 85 years old with active or convalescent COVID-19. The genes are TRBV6-1 and TRBJ2-7, with 7 bases fitting TRBD1. The CDR3 DNA is TGTGCCAGCAGTGAGTATTCTACAGGGGCTCCCTACGAGCAGTACTTC. Its protein is CASSEYSTGAPYEQYF.